The next 12 T cell receptor beta chains were all read from a single sample in a study of T cell changes during pregnancy in multiple sclerosis. Data came from immunoSEQ multiplex PCR; TCRdb stores just in-frame clones and leaves some out. The sample includes about 80,000 clones, roughly 94% of them seen just once. The sequences come from peripheral blood, collected before pregnancy. These receptors were taken from a female donor with multiple sclerosis, enrolled in a pregnancy study.

The chain has TRBV18 and TRBJ1-4; TRBD1 aligns across 10 bases. This CDR3 is built from 14 residues. CDR1 KGHSH and CDR2 LQKENI come from the germline V gene. Trimming removed 8 bases from V and 8 bases from J; junction bases left unmatched: 8. The CDR3 loop is CASRQGALREKLFF. CDR3 nucleotides: TGTGCCAGCCGACAGGGGGCTTTGCGAGAAAAACTGTTTTTT.

The gene calls are TRBV6-5 and TRBJ2-1; D is possibly TRBD1 (6 bases). Germline V gene sequence: CDR1 MNHEY, CDR2 SVGAGI. There are 15 residues in the CDR3. Trimming stripped 4 bases from V and 6 bases from J, with 16 bases between. DNA of the CDR3: TGTGCCAGCAGTTTCTCACCCGGGACACCCAATGAGCAGTTCTTC. It is translated as CASSFSPGTPNEQFF.

The J gene is TRBJ2-3, the V gene TRBV30, with 14 bases that match TRBD2. CDR1 is GTSNPN and CDR2 is SVGIG in the germline V gene (reference sequence). The CDR3 is 13 amino acids. CDR3 sequence (DNA): TGTGCTTCCAGGACTAGCGGGGGGAATACGCAGTATTTT. This codes for CASRTSGGNTQYF.

The CDR3 is CASSLVRNTGELFF. The CDR3 region has the DNA TGTGCCAGCAGCTTGGTTAGGAACACCGGGGAGCTGTTTTTT. The chain employs TRBV5-5 and TRBJ2-2; D gene unclear. Trimming pared 0 bases from V and 1 base from J, leaving 4 bases between. Germline CDR1 and CDR2: SGHKS and YYEKEE (reference sequence). This CDR3 contains 14 residues. Looking up the rest from reference TRBV5-5 and TRBJ2-2 gives the full variable domain: DAGVTQSPTHLIKTRGQQVTLRCSPISGHKSVSWYQQVLGQGPQFIFQYYEKEERGRGNFPDRFSARQFPNYSSELNVNALLLGDSALYLCASSLVRNTGELFFGEGSRLTVL.

The genes are TRBV10-3 and TRBJ2-1; 8 bases are shared with TRBD2. In germline, CDR1 is ENHRY, CDR2 SYGVKD. V was clipped by 3 bases and J by 6 bases; unmatched bases: 7. The CDR3 extends over 15 amino acids. In nucleotides, the CDR3 is TGTGCCATCAGTGAAATAGCGGGGACGGGCAATGAGCAGTTCTTC. Its protein is CAISEIAGTGNEQFF.

This chain links TRBV6-1 with TRBJ2-2; 9 nucleotides match TRBD1. The V segment lost 8 bases and the J segment 4 bases; nucleotides outside the gene matches: 5. The V gene's germline CDR1 is MNHNS and CDR2 SASEGT. The CDR3 consists of 14 residues. This CDR3 is CASRQGVSTGELFF. CDR3 bases: TGTGCCAGCCGACAGGGGGTTAGCACCGGGGAGCTGTTTTTT.

This CDR3 is CASSQVGAGRRAAFF. The CDR3 nucleotides read TGCGCCAGCAGCCAAGTAGGGGCAGGGCGACGGGCAGCTTTCTTT. The chain uses TRBV4-1 and TRBJ1-1; D might be TRBD1 (5 bases). The CDR3 is 15 residues long. Germline V CDR1 and CDR2: MGHRA, YSYEKL. V lost 1 base to trimming and J lost 10 bases, with 19 bases between them.

The genes are TRBV21-1 and TRBJ2-1; the DNA was not used to check the table's D call, TRBD1. TRBV21-1 represents a pseudogene. The CDR3 runs to 14 residues. The CDR3 bases are TGTGCCAGCAGCAAAGAAAGAGGGGGCTGTGAGCAGTTCTTC. Translated: CASSKERGGCEQFF.

V is TRBV6-5 and J is TRBJ2-1; D call uncertain. The V end was cut by 8 bases, the J end by 8 bases, with 10 bases between. Germline V gives CDR1 MNHEY, CDR2 SVGAGI. The CDR3 runs 11 residues. CDR3 region: CASSYRDEQFF. DNA of the CDR3: TGTGCCAGCTCCTATCGGGATGAGCAGTTCTTC.

This chain connects TRBV5-8 to TRBJ1-5; D gene ambiguous. V was trimmed by 5 bases and J by 1 base, leaving 13 bases between them. Germline CDR1 reads SGHTS; CDR2 reads YDEGEE. There are 15 residues in the CDR3. The CDR3 spells CASRKVGLSNQPQHF. The CDR3 DNA sequence: TGTGCCAGCAGGAAAGTGGGCCTGAGCAATCAGCCCCAGCATTTT. Combining the CDR3 with reference TRBV5-8 and TRBJ1-5 gives the whole variable domain EAGVTQSPTHLIKTRGQQATLRCSPISGHTSVYWYQQALGLGLQFLLWYDEGEERNRGNFPPRFSGRQFPNYSSELNVNALELEDSALYLCASRKVGLSNQPQHFGDGTRLSIL.

The gene calls are TRBV2 and TRBJ1-3, with a possible D match to TRBD1 (5 bases). V lost 4 bases and J 0 bases, leaving 7 bases between the germline ends. CDR1 is SNHLY and CDR2 is FYNNEI in the germline V gene. The CDR3 contains 14 residues. CDR3 nucleotides: TGTGCCAGCAGTGGACAGAACTCTGGAAACACCATATATTTT. Protein: CASSGQNSGNTIYF.

The genes are TRBV5-1 and TRBJ2-5; D is perhaps TRBD1 (8 bases). Germline loops: CDR1 SGHRS, CDR2 YFSETQ. CDR3 length: 15 residues. Trimming stripped 3 bases from V and 4 bases from J, with 16 bases between. The CDR3 DNA reads as TGCGCCAGCAGCTCCAAGGGAGGGACAGGAGAGACCCAGTACTTC. Its protein product is CASSSKGGTGETQYF. Drawing the rest from reference TRBV5-1 and TRBJ2-5, the complete variable domain is KAGVTQTPRYLIKTRGQQVTLSCSPISGHRSVSWYQQTPGQGLQFLFEYFSETQRNKGNFPGRFSGRQFSNSRSEMNVSTLELGDSALYLCASSSKGGTGETQYFGPGTRLLVL.